The present T cell receptor (beta chain) was sequenced within a study of spatial heterogeneity in lung cancer. Overall study: Beta-chain sequences were consistently detected more often than alpha-chain sequences.

CDR3 length equals 16 residues. V gave up 6 bases and J gave up 4 bases; unmatched junction bases: 10. The V gene's germline CDR1 is MNHEY and CDR2 SVGAGI. Each CDR3 protein is one row after TCRdb ran MiXCR on the 5' RACE reads. The sample holds some 37,000 distinct CDR3 sequences, roughly 6.5% seen once. Noted time point: sample taken at primary tumor resection. Whole RNA, which was extracted from tumor, nontumor lung tissue or frozen PBMC, was sequenced without any cell sorting. The origin of this receptor is a female donor with early-stage non-small cell lung cancer. The material sequenced was PBMCs, taken at surgery. The chain combines TRBV6-5 with TRBJ2-2; 8 positions agree with TRBD2. CDR3 DNA: TGTGCCAGCAGGGAACCCGCGGGGGGAAGCACCGGGGAGCTGTTTTTT. It is translated as CASREPAGGSTGELFF.